This T cell receptor beta chain was sequenced for a study of PD-1 blockade in classical Hodgkin lymphoma. Regarding time point: cycle 4 day 1 (C4D1), after five to seven weeks of nivolumab. No patient escaped relapse after autologous stem cell transplantation, and brentuximab vedotin exposure varied. Reported best responses ranged across complete response, partial response or progressive disease. Sequenced by immunoSEQ multiplex PCR; TCRdb stores in-frame clones only, minus some. The table lists more than 75,000 clones, more than 85% of them singletons. V was clipped by 2 bases and J by 6 bases, with 14 bases between them. Looked up from germline, CDR1 is MNHEY and CDR2 is SVGAGI. This CDR3 region has 14 residues.

The TCR sequence derives from a human donor with classical Hodgkin lymphoma. The rearrangement joins TRBV6-5 to TRBJ2-7; D might be TRBD1 (5 bases). This sample comprised peripheral blood mononuclear cells (PBMCs), obtained before the fourth cycle of nivolumab. The CDR3 nucleotides are TGTGCCAGCAGTTACGGAATTGGGCAGGGCGAGCAGTACTTC. Its translation is CASSYGIGQGEQYF.